This record concerns one TCR beta chain sequence. Its antigen target is currently unknown. The sample holds no much larger clone one base away, and base qualities are not on file. The immunoSEQ Assay, a bias-controlled multiplex PCR, was used to amplify TCRbeta CDR3 regions from genomic DNA. Per the source publication's procedure: Nucleated cell counts per sample were estimated from amplification of reference gene primers within the assay. To quantify the absolute abundance of each unique TCRbeta CDR3 rearrangement, sequence reads were collapsed and filtered. For each sample, productive Simpson clonality was calculated as the square root of Simpson's diversity index over productive rearrangements. Entries here come from immuneACCESS through TCRdb and include only in-frame sequences with V and J called. Some clones fail to appear in such tables; in the studies checked, an unresolved V gene covers under half of the shortfall, and the cause of the remainder is unknown. The V and J calls and the clone size are those of that table, but D and trimming were determined from the DNA. The sample table holds approximately 76,000 clones, of which around nine tenths were seen once. The top ten clonotypes cover 8% to 9.5% of the sample.

The germline V gene gives CDR1 as LGHNA and CDR2 as YSLEER. The germline V and J ends show losses of 4 bases and 7 bases respectively, and no gene match explains 9 bases of the junction. The CDR3 sequence holds 15 residues, the cysteine and phenylalanine included. Only CDR3 DNA remains: 45 bases, in frame from the first base. The record originates from a study of blood T cell repertoires in COVID-19 (dated by TCRdb to the early 2020s). For the study in its entirety: The collaborator samples originated in the United States, Italy and Spain and spanned the acute and convalescent phases of COVID-19. The prospective study material was composed of cDNA or gDNA derived from T cells, B-cell-depleted T cells, or PBMCs. Subjects who had been exposed to COVID-19, were actively infected with it, or had recovered from it provided the deeply sampled blood TCRbeta repertoires that made up the dataset. A freely available public database, intended as a resource for researchers studying the immune response to SARS-CoV-2, is where the repertoires were released. The samples were drawn from two sources: the first 160 participants of the ongoing ImmuneRACE study, and 950 to 1,500 subjects contributed by 6 global collaborators. Sample metadata almost always included a de-identified subject ID, COVID-19 status, age in years and sex. HLA class I and class II types, where available, came from metadata supplied by the sample provider rather than from assay-based typing.

The collaborating institutions used their own protocols to collect whole blood in K2EDTA tubes. For TCRbeta analysis, collaborators shipped samples in one of three forms: frozen whole blood, isolated PBMCs, or DNA extracted from either of those sample types. Overall study results and their limits: The amount of clinical and demographic metadata varied by source and participant and was provided uncurated.

The sequenced sample was peripheral blood. The sequence derives from a man aged 25-45 years with acute or convalescent COVID-19. Recombination joined TRBV4-3 with TRBJ2-7; TRBD2 matches 11 bases in the middle. The DNA reads TGCGCCAGCAGCCCCCGACTAGCGGGGACCGGGGAGCAGTACTTC. Translated, it gives CASSPRLAGTGEQYF.